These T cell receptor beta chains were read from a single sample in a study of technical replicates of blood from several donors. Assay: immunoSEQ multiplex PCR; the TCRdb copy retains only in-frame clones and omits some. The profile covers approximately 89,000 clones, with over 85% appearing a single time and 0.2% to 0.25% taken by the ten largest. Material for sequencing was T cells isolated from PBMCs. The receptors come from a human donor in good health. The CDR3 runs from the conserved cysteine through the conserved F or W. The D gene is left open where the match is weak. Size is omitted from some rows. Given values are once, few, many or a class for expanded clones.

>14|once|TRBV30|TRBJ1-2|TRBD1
CACQFHDRGNGYTF
TGTGCCTGTCAATTCCACGACAGGGGCAACGGCTACACCTTC
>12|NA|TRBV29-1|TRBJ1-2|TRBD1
CSAIDRAVGYTF
TGCAGCGCCATAGACAGGGCGGTTGGCTACACCTTC
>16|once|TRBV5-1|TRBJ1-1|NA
CASSRVPGQPNTEAFF
TGCGCCAGCAGCAGAGTCCCCGGACAGCCCAACACTGAAGCTTTCTTT
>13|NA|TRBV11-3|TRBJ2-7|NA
CASSLSGLDEQYF
TGTGCCAGCAGCTTAAGTGGACTCGACGAGCAGTACTTC
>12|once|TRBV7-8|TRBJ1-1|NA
CASSVGATEAFF
TGTGCCAGCAGCGTAGGGGCGACTGAAGCTTTCTTT
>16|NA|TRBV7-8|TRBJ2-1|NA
CASSLRRELSYNEQFF
TGTGCCAGCAGCTTAAGACGGGAGCTCTCCTACAATGAGCAGTTCTTC
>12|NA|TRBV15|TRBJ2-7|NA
CATSDSGGRQYF
TGTGCCACCAGCGACTCCGGGGGTAGGCAGTACTTC
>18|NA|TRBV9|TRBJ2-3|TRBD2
CASSVGLAGGLRSDTQYF
TGTGCCAGCAGCGTAGGGCTAGCGGGGGGCCTTCGTTCGGATACGCAGTATTTT
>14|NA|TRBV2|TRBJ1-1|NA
CASSRLPGKTEAFF
TGTGCCAGCAGCCGACTGCCTGGAAAGACTGAAGCTTTCTTT
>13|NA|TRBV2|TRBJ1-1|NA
CASSEPAGTEAFF
TGTGCCAGCAGTGAGCCCGCCGGCACTGAAGCTTTCTTT
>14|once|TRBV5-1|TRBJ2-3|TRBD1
CASSAGTGLDTQYF
TGCGCCAGCAGCGCCGGGACAGGGCTGGATACGCAGTATTTT
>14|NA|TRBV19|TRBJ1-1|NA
CASSIRPLEVAAFF
TGTGCCAGTAGTATTCGTCCCCTGGAGGTAGCAGCTTTCTTT
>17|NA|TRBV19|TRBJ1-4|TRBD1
CASSKTGLKYRNEKLFF
TGTGCCAGTAGTAAGACAGGGCTAAAGTATAGGAATGAAAAACTGTTTTTT
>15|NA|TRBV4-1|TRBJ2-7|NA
CASSQRWEGEYEQYF
TGCGCCAGCAGCCAACGATGGGAGGGGGAATACGAGCAGTACTTC
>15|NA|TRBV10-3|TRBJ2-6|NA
CAISESTSGANVLTF
TGTGCCATCAGTGAGTCTACATCTGGGGCCAACGTCCTGACTTTC
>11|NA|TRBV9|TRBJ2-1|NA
CASSGGFEQFF
TGTGCCAGCAGCGGAGGGTTTGAGCAGTTCTTC
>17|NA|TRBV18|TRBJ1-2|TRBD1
CASSPSVGQGALYGYTF
TGTGCCAGCTCACCATCGGTTGGCCAGGGGGCTCTCTATGGCTACACCTTC
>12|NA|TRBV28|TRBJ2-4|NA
CASSFRVDIQYF
TGTGCCAGCAGTTTCAGGGTGGACATTCAGTACTTC
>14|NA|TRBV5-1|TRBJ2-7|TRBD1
CASSPGQGLYEQYF
TGCGCCAGCAGTCCGGGACAGGGGCTCTACGAGCAGTACTTC
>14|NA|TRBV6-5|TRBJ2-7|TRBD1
CASSYGGQSYEQYF
TGTGCCAGCAGTTACGGGGGACAGAGCTACGAGCAGTACTTC
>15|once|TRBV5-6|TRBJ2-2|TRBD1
CASSRTGANTGELFF
TGTGCCAGCAGCCGGACAGGAGCGAACACCGGGGAGCTGTTTTTT
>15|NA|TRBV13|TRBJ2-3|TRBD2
CASSLGGLAGDTQYF
TGTGCCAGCAGCTTAGGGGGACTAGCGGGAGATACGCAGTATTTT
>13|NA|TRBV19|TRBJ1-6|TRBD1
CASSPGQGSPLHF
TGTGCCAGTAGCCCGGGACAGGGGTCACCCCTCCACTTT
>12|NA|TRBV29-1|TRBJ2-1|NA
CSVVQDYNEQFF
TGCAGCGTAGTCCAGGACTACAATGAGCAGTTCTTC
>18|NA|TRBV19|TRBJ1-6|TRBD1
CASSLRGGTGDSYSPLHF
TGTGCCAGTAGTCTCCGTGGGGGGACAGGTGATTCCTATTCACCCCTCCACTTT
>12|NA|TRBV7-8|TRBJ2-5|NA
CASTLGEETQYF
TGTGCCAGCACCCTAGGAGAAGAGACCCAGTACTTC
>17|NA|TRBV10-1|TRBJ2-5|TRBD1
CASSEGERSGGGETQYF
TGCGCCAGCAGTGAGGGTGAACGTTCAGGGGGCGGTGAGACCCAGTACTTC
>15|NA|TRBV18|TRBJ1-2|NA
CASSPQGQGIYGYTF
TGTGCCAGCTCACCACAGGGACAAGGGATATATGGCTACACCTTC